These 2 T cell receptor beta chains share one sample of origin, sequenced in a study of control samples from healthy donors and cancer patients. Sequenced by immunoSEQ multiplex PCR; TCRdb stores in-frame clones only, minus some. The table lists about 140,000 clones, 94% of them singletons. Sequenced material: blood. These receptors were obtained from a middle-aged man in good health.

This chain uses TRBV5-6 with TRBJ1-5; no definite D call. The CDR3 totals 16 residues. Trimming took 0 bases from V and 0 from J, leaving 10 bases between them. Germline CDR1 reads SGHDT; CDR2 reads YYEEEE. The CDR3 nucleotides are TGTGCCAGCAGCTTGGCCGGCCGAGATAGCAATCAGCCCCAGCATTTT. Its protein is CASSLAGRDSNQPQHF. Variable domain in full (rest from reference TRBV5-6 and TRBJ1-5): DAGVTQSPTHLIKTRGQQVTLRCSPKSGHDTVSWYQQALGQGPQFIFQYYEEEERQRGNFPDRFSGHQFPNYSSELNVNALLLGDSALYLCASSLAGRDSNQPQHFGDGTRLSIL.

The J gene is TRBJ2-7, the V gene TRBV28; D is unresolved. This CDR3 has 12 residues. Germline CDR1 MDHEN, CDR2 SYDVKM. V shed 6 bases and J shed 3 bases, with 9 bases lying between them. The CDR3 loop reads CASRGGNYEQYF. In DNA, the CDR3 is TGTGCCAGCAGGGGCGGTAACTACGAGCAGTACTTC.